These T cell receptor beta chains were read from a single sample in a study of blood T cell repertoires in COVID-19. Using immunoSEQ multiplex PCR, the repertoire was profiled, and TCRdb retains in-frame clones only, with some absent. The sample has tens of thousands of clones, around 91% seen once. Sequenced sample: peripheral blood. The receptors were sampled from a man aged 18-30 years with COVID-19, enrolled during active disease. Each CDR3 is given with its conserved first and last residue.

V gene: TRBV7-2
CDR3 protein: CASSLVGAGNTEAFF

V gene: TRBV29-1
CDR3 protein: CSVGGNTGELFF

V gene: TRBV19
CDR3 protein: CASSKDTRRELLF

V gene: TRBV11-2
CDR3 protein: CASSSLAGPSEYF

V gene: TRBV5-1
CDR3 protein: CASSSTSGMNTGELFF

V gene: TRBV28
CDR3 protein: CASRPQTGGNQPQHF

V gene: TRBV10-3
CDR3 protein: CAISVGTRDRGNEQFF

V gene: TRBV6-5
CDR3 protein: CASGLAGLTDTQYF

V gene: TRBV28
CDR3 protein: CASSLSRRGLSGNTIYF

V gene: TRBV6-2/TRBV6-3
CDR3 protein: CASSYLGGSGRDTQYF

V gene: TRBV5-4
CDR3 protein: CASSLSAGVSYNEQFF

V gene: TRBV6-5
CDR3 protein: CASSYRDRFRNTEAFF

V gene: TRBV28
CDR3 protein: CASSLGQQETQYF

V gene: TRBV20-1
CDR3 protein: CSARGGYEQYF

V gene: TRBV19
CDR3 protein: CASSIGPNEQFF

V gene: TRBV7-2
CDR3 protein: CASSLASGSYEQYF

V gene: TRBV9
CDR3 protein: CASSEPSGGDEQYF

V gene: TRBV19
CDR3 protein: CASSITRGITDTQYF

V gene: TRBV5-4
CDR3 protein: CASSPTGTGVYEQYF

V gene: TRBV18
CDR3 protein: CASSIDRATYEQYF

V gene: TRBV2
CDR3 protein: CASSELASGRYEQFF

V gene: TRBV5-1
CDR3 protein: CASSLGGGNNEQYF

V gene: TRBV28
CDR3 protein: CASSPPRGPLHF

V gene: TRBV9
CDR3 protein: CASSAPTGKTGNTIYF

V gene: TRBV5-6
CDR3 protein: CASSWGQGREQYF

V gene: TRBV13
CDR3 protein: CASSLGDISYEQYF

V gene: TRBV10-3
CDR3 protein: CAIKAGDSSTDTQYF

V gene: TRBV4-1
CDR3 protein: CASSQGLAYEQYF

V gene: TRBV6-5
CDR3 protein: CASSWDSSSYNEQFF

V gene: TRBV24-1
CDR3 protein: CATSDLETGTTDTQYF

V gene: TRBV5-4
CDR3 protein: CASSLRQGSYNEQFF

V gene: TRBV28
CDR3 protein: CASSLRWTKPSYEQYF

V gene: TRBV28
CDR3 protein: CASSLILAGWGGRRDTQYF

V gene: TRBV19
CDR3 protein: CASSLLAGGGSPLHF